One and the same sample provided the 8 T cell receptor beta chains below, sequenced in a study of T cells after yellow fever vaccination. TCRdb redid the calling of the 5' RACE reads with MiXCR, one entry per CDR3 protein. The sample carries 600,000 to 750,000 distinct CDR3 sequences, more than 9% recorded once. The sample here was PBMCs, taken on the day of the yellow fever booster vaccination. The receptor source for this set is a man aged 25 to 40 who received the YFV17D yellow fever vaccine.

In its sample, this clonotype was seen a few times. CDR3 amino acids: CASRRESSYNEQFF. Written as DNA, the CDR3 is TGTGCCAGCCGGAGAGAGAGCTCCTACAATGAGCAGTTCTTC. V usage is TRBV10-3 and J usage is TRBJ2-1, with D unclear. CDR1 is ENHRY and CDR2 is SYGVKD in the germline V gene. V was trimmed by 10 bases and J by 0 bases, leaving 13 bases between them. The CDR3 totals 14 residues.

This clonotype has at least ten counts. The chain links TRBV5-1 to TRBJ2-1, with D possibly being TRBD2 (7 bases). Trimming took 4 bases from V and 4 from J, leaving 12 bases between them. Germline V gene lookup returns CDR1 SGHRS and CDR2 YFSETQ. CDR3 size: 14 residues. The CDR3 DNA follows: TGCGCCAGCAGCCCGGGGGGCCAATACAATGAGCAGTTCTTC. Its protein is CASSPGGQYNEQFF.

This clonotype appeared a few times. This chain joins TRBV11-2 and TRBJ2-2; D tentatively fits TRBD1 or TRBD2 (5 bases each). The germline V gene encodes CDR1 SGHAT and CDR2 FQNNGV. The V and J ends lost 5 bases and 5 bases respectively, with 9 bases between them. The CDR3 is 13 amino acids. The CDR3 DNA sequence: TGTGCCAGCAGCGCTGGGGGTACCGGGGAGCTGTTTTTT. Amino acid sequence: CASSAGGTGELFF. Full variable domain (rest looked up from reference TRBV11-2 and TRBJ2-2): EAGVAQSPRYKIIEKRQSVAFWCNPISGHATLYWYQQILGQGPKLLIQFQNNGVVDDSQLPKDRFSAERLKGVDSTLKIQPAKLEDSAVYLCASSAGGTGELFFGEGSRLTVL.

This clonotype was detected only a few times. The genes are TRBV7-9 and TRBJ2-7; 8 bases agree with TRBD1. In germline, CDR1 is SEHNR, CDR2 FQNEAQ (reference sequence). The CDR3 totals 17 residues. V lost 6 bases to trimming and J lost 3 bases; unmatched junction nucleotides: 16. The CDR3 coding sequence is TGTGCCAGCAGTTCCCGGGACAGGCTACCTTGGAGCTACGAGCAGTACTTC. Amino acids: CASSSRDRLPWSYEQYF.

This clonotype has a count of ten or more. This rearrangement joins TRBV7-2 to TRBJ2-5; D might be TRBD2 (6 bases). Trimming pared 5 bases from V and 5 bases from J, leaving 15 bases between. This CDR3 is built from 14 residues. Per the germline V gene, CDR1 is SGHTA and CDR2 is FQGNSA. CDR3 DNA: TGTGCCAGCAGCCAACGGGGAGGTGGGGAGACCCAGTACTTC. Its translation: CASSQRGGGETQYF.

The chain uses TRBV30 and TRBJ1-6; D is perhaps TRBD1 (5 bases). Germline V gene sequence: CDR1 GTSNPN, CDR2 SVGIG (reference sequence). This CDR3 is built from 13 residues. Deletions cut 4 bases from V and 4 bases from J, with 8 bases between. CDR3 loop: CAWNGGYNSPLHF. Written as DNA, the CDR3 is TGTGCCTGGAATGGGGGGTATAATTCACCCCTCCACTTT.

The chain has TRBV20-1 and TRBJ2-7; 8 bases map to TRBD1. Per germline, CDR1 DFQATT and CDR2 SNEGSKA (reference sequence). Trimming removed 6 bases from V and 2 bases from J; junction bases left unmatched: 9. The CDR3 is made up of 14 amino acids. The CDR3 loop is CSAETGDLPYEQYF. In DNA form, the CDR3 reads TGCAGTGCAGAGACAGGGGATTTGCCCTACGAGCAGTACTTC.

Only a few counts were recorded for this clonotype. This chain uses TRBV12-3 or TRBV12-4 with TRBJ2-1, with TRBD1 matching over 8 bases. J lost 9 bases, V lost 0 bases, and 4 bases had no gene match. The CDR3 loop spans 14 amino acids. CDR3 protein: CASSLAYRGSEQFF. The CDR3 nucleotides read TGTGCCAGCAGTTTAGCTTACAGGGGGAGTGAGCAGTTCTTC.